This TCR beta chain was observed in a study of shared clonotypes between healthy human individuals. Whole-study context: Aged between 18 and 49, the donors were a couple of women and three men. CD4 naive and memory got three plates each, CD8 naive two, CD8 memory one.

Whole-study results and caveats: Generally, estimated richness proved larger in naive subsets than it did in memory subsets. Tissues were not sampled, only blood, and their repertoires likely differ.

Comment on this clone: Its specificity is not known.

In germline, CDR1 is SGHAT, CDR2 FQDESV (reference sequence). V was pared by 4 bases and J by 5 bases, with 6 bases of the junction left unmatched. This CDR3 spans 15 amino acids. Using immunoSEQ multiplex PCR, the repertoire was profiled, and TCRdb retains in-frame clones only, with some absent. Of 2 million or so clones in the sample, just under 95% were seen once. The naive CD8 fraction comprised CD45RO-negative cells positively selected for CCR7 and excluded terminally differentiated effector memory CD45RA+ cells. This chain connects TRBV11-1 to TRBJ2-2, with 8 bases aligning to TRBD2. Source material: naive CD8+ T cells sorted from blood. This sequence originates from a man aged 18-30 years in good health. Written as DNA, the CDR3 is TGTGCCAGCAGCTACGGGACTAGTTATACCGGGGAGCTGTTTTTT. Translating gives CASSYGTSYTGELFF. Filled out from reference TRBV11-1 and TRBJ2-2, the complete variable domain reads EAEVAQSPRYKITEKSQAVAFWCDPISGHATLYWYRQILGQGPELLVQFQDESVVDDSQLPKDRFSAERLKGVDSTLKIQPAELGDSAMYLCASSYGTSYTGELFFGEGSRLTVL.